The 27 T cell receptor beta chains in this list originate from one sample, sequenced in a study of blood T cell repertoires in COVID-19. Method: immunoSEQ multiplex PCR; TCRdb's copy keeps in-frame clones and lacks some. There are roughly 260,000 clones in the sample; approximately 90% occur only once, and around 2% lies in the top ten. The sample was PBMCs or T cells enriched from blood (not recorded which). The receptors come from a woman in her late teens or twenties who had recovered from COVID-19.

The genes are TRBV7-8 and TRBJ1-4; 7 bases match TRBD1. The J segment lost 2 bases and the V segment lost 6 bases, leaving 9 bases of the junction unmatched. The CDR3 is made up of 16 amino acids. Germline CDR1 and CDR2: SGHVS and FQNEAQ. In DNA form, the CDR3 reads TGTGCCAGCAGACATAACAGGGGAAGGACTAATGAAAAACTGTTTTTT. Its protein product is CASRHNRGRTNEKLFF.

The J gene is TRBJ1-5, the V gene TRBV19; D ambiguous. Germline V gene data show CDR1 as LNHDA and CDR2 as SQIVND (reference sequence). The CDR3 is made up of 15 amino acids. Trimming pared 6 bases from V and 2 bases from J, leaving 14 bases between. The CDR3 nucleotides read TGTGCCAGTAGCCGGGAGGGCGTCCGCAATCAGCCCCAGCATTTT. This translates into CASSREGVRNQPQHF. The variable domain in full, with the rest retrieved from reference TRBV19 and TRBJ1-5, is DGGITQSPKYLFRKEGQNVTLSCEQNLNHDAMYWYRQDPGQGLRLIYYSQIVNDFQKGDIAEGYSVSREKKESFPLTVTSAQKNPTAFYLCASSREGVRNQPQHFGDGTRLSIL.

The rearrangement joins TRBV5-1 to TRBJ2-7; 10 bases line up with TRBD2. V gave up 2 bases and J gave up 3 bases; unmatched junction bases: 2. Per germline, CDR1 SGHRS and CDR2 YFSETQ. This CDR3 has 14 residues. The CDR3 DNA sequence: TGCGCCAGCAGCTTAACTAGCGGGGTCTACGAGCAGTACTTC. Its protein is CASSLTSGVYEQYF.

The rearrangement links TRBV5-1 to TRBJ1-2, with D tentatively TRBD1 (5 bases). V was trimmed by 4 bases and J by 8 bases, leaving 18 bases between them. CDR1 SGHRS and CDR2 YFSETQ come from the germline V gene. The CDR3 runs 14 residues. CDR3 region: CASSVGGAREGYTF. Here the CDR3 DNA reads TGCGCCAGCAGCGTAGGTGGGGCGCGTGAAGGCTACACCTTC.

The gene calls are TRBV6-5 and TRBJ1-1; tentative D call: TRBD1 (5 bases). Trimming cost V 6 bases and J 4 bases, with 12 bases left between them. Per the germline V gene, CDR1 is MNHEY and CDR2 is SVGAGI. The CDR3 length is 13 residues. Here the CDR3 DNA reads TGTGCCAGCAGCCTACTCCAGGGCACTGAAGCTTTCTTT. The encoded protein is CASSLLQGTEAFF.

This clone was recorded only once. V is TRBV9 and J is TRBJ1-2, with 8 bases lining up with TRBD1. Germline V lookup: CDR1 SGDLS, CDR2 YYNGEE. This CDR3 has 16 amino acids. The junction had 8 bases not matched to a gene; V was cut back by 0 bases and J by 4 bases. The CDR3 DNA reads as TGTGCCAGCAGCGTAGGTTGGTCAGGGGGCGCCTATGGCTACACCTTC. Protein product: CASSVGWSGGAYGYTF. Looking up the rest from reference TRBV9 and TRBJ1-2 gives the full variable domain: DSGVTQTPKHLITATGQRVTLRCSPRSGDLSVYWYQQSLDQGLQFLIQYYNGEERAKGNILERFSAQQFPDLHSELNLSSLELGDSALYFCASSVGWSGGAYGYTFGSGTRLTVV.

The V call is TRBV12-3 or TRBV12-4, the J call TRBJ2-1; 7 nucleotides align to TRBD2. The CDR3 has 13 amino acids. The J segment lost 6 bases and the V segment lost 6 bases, leaving 5 bases of the junction unmatched. CDR3 nucleotide sequence: TGTGCCAGCAGCAGGGCGGGGGTCAATGAGCAGTTCTTC. Encoded protein: CASSRAGVNEQFF.

The chain employs TRBV15 and TRBJ1-5; D unresolved. The CDR3 has 17 amino acids. V was clipped by 0 bases and J by 0 bases, with 12 bases between them. The germline gives CDR1 LNHNV, CDR2 YYDKDF (reference sequence). CDR3 sequence: CATSRDNDIYSNQPQHF. DNA of the CDR3: TGTGCCACCAGCAGAGATAATGACATATATAGCAATCAGCCCCAGCATTTT.

The chain uses TRBV9 and TRBJ1-1; D gene ambiguous. The germline CDR1 and CDR2 sequences are SGDLS and YYNGEE. Trimming removed 4 bases from V and 0 bases from J, with 13 bases in between. CDR3 length: 15 amino acids. CDR3 coding DNA: TGTGCCAGCAGCCCTTCCCCCCTAGTGAACACTGAAGCTTTCTTT. As protein: CASSPSPLVNTEAFF.

V is TRBV7-8 and J is TRBJ1-1; D is uncertain. Germline assignment: CDR1 SGHVS and CDR2 FQNEAQ. This CDR3 spans 15 amino acids. Trimming took off 3 bases at V and 4 bases at J, with 15 bases between the two ends. The CDR3 sequence is CASSFVEDLGTEAFF. The CDR3 DNA reads TGTGCCAGCAGCTTCGTTGAGGATCTGGGCACTGAAGCTTTCTTT.

The chain has TRBV7-6 and TRBJ2-7; 11 nucleotides line up with TRBD2. Trimming cost V 1 base and J 0 bases; bases outside gene matches: 2. The CDR3 length is 16 residues. Germline loops: CDR1 SGHVS, CDR2 FNYEAQ. The CDR3 loop reads CASSLVTSGSSYEQYF. In DNA form, the CDR3 reads TGTGCCAGCAGCTTAGTTACTAGCGGGAGCTCCTACGAGCAGTACTTC.

The J gene is TRBJ1-2, the V gene TRBV27, with no clear D. Trimming cost V 7 bases and J 4 bases, with 16 bases left between them. In germline, CDR1 is MNHEY, CDR2 SMNVEV (reference sequence). CDR3 length: 14 residues. CDR3 nucleotide sequence: TGTGCCAGCAAAGACCGGTCGACTATCTATGGCTACACCTTC. Translating it yields CASKDRSTIYGYTF.

In its sample, this clone was seen once. The chain combines TRBV7-8 with TRBJ1-1; no clear D. Germline CDR1 reads SGHVS; CDR2 reads FQNEAQ. The CDR3 runs to 12 residues. V shed 5 bases and J shed 7 bases, with 11 bases lying between them. CDR3 sequence reads: CASSPGVGEAFF. CDR3 coding DNA: TGTGCCAGCAGCCCGGGAGTGGGTGAAGCTTTCTTT.

The V call is TRBV18, the J call TRBJ2-3, with TRBD1 matching over 10 bases. The CDR3 covers 16 residues. After removal of 4 bases from V and 6 bases from J, the junction contained 10 bases not matched to a gene. Germline-derived CDR1 and CDR2 are KGHSH and LQKENI. In DNA form, the CDR3 reads TGTGCCAGCTCACTCCGGGACAGGGGCCTCCGTGATACGCAGTATTTT. Its protein product is CASSLRDRGLRDTQYF.

V usage is TRBV10-3 and J usage is TRBJ1-2; the match to TRBD1 covers 11 bases. The CDR3 totals 14 residues. The germline V gene has CDR1 ENHRY and CDR2 SYGVKD. J was trimmed by 8 bases and V by 7 bases; bases with no gene match: 9. Here the CDR3 DNA reads TGTGCCATCACCCCCGGGGGACAGGGGGAAGGCTACACCTTC. Amino acids: CAITPGGQGEGYTF.

The genes are TRBV18 and TRBJ2-2; D call uncertain. Germline loops: CDR1 KGHSH, CDR2 LQKENI. Trimming took off 6 bases at V and 5 bases at J, with 10 bases between the two ends. The CDR3 sequence is 13 residues long. The CDR3, as DNA: TGTGCCAGCTCCGCACAGTTGACCGGGGAGCTGTTTTTT. Translating gives CASSAQLTGELFF.

V usage is TRBV7-3 and J usage is TRBJ2-5, with a tentative D call TRBD1 (6 bases). In germline, CDR1 is SGHTA, CDR2 FQGTGA. The V end was cut by 0 bases, the J end by 5 bases, with 16 bases between. The CDR3 consists of 16 residues. The CDR3 protein is CASSLTGSGAKETQYF. The CDR3 coding sequence is TGTGCCAGCAGCTTAACGGGGTCAGGGGCTAAGGAGACCCAGTACTTC.

This clone was detected only once. V gene TRBV5-4 combines with J gene TRBJ2-3; possible D gene TRBD2, 5 bases. The CDR3 loop spans 14 amino acids. The germline gives CDR1 SGHNT, CDR2 YYREEE (reference sequence). V lost 7 bases, J lost 3 bases, and 15 bases lay in between. For the CDR3, the DNA is TGTGCCAGCGCCGAGGGTGGTACTACAGATACGCAGTATTTT. This sequence encodes CASAEGGTTDTQYF. The full variable domain, with the rest looked up from reference TRBV5-4 and TRBJ2-3, is ETGVTQSPTHLIKTRGQQVTLRCSSQSGHNTVSWYQQALGQGPQFIFQYYREEENGRGNFPPRFSGLQFPNYSSELNVNALELDDSALYLCASAEGGTTDTQYFGPGTRLTVL.

This clone was seen only a few times. The chain combines TRBV6-5 with TRBJ1-2; weak D call: TRBD1 (6 bases). This CDR3 is built from 15 residues. Germline V gene sequence: CDR1 MNHEY, CDR2 SVGAGI. The V end was cut by 2 bases, the J end by 4 bases, with 14 bases between. CDR3 in amino acids: CASSYQRGTSYGYTF. The CDR3 DNA reads as TGTGCCAGCAGTTACCAGAGGGGGACGAGCTATGGCTACACCTTC.

Points on this clone: The junction and the germline gene differ at one end; a read error may be behind it. This chain joins TRBV7-7 and TRBJ2-2; the match to TRBD1 covers 10 bases. The CDR3 runs 17 residues. The germline V gene encodes CDR1 SSHAT and CDR2 FNYEAQ (reference sequence). The CDR3 region has the DNA TGTGCTAGCAGCTTAGTGCTCGGGACAGGGGCTGACGGGGAGCTGTTTTTT. This sequence encodes CASSLVLGTGADGELFF.

The rearrangement links TRBV3-1 (or the pseudogene TRBV3-2) to TRBJ2-7; TRBD1 matches at 9 bases. The CDR3 has 14 amino acids. J was trimmed by 1 base and V by 5 bases; bases with no gene match: 3. Germline V gene lookup returns CDR1 LGHDT and CDR2 YNNKEL (reference sequence). For the CDR3, the DNA is TGTGCCAGCAGCATGACAGGGGGTTCCTACGAGCAGTACTTC. Its protein product is CASSMTGGSYEQYF.

This clone was counted once. The chain uses TRBV11-1 and TRBJ2-7; TRBD2 matches at 7 bases. CDR1 and CDR2 (germline): SGHAT, FQDESV (reference sequence). The CDR3 consists of 14 residues. With 5 bases clipped from V and 5 bases from J, the junction kept 9 bases outside the gene matches. As DNA, the CDR3 is TGTGCCAGCAGCCCCCGCGGGGGTTCCAACGAGCAGTACTTC. Its translation is CASSPRGGSNEQYF.

V gene TRBV7-8 combines with J gene TRBJ1-4, with D tentatively TRBD1 (6 bases). The CDR3 has 16 residues. The V end lost 6 bases, the J end lost 6 bases, and 20 bases lay between the germline ends. Germline values: CDR1 SGHVS, CDR2 FQNEAQ. CDR3 amino acids: CASSYIQGPHYEKLFF. The CDR3 DNA follows: TGTGCCAGCAGTTATATACAGGGACCACACTATGAAAAACTGTTTTTT.

The V call is TRBV28, the J call TRBJ2-3; no reliable D call. With 5 bases removed from V and 9 bases from J, the gap between germline ends came to 15 bases. From germline, CDR1 is MDHEN and CDR2 SYDVKM. This CDR3 has 13 amino acids. The DNA for the CDR3 is TGTGCCAGCAGTCCCGGGTCCTATCAGACGCAGTATTTT. Protein: CASSPGSYQTQYF.

The chain employs TRBV28 and TRBJ1-5, with 12 bases identical to TRBD1. Trimming removed 3 bases from V and 8 bases from J; junction bases left unmatched: 14. Germline V CDR1 and CDR2: MDHEN, SYDVKM. The CDR3 is 18 residues long. The CDR3 DNA follows: TGTGCCAGCAGTTTCTCCGTCTCACGGGACAGGGGGCAGGAGCCCCAGCATTTT. Amino acids: CASSFSVSRDRGQEPQHF.

The chain joins TRBV5-4 to TRBJ2-1; TRBD1 matches 9 bases. Losses at the gene ends were 5 bases for V and 5 bases for J; bases not matched to a gene: 8. CDR3 length: 15 amino acids. Germline CDR1 is SGHNT and CDR2 is YYREEE (reference sequence). CDR3 sequence reads: CASSSGTGRNNEQFF. CDR3 DNA: TGTGCCAGCAGTTCCGGGACAGGGCGGAACAATGAGCAGTTCTTC.

The chain recombines TRBV19 with TRBJ2-7; possibly TRBD1 for D (6 bases). Germline V gene lookup returns CDR1 LNHDA and CDR2 SQIVND (reference sequence). Trimming pared 4 bases from V and 3 bases from J, leaving 13 bases between. This CDR3 is 14 amino acids long. The CDR3 sequence is CASSKAQGGYEQYF. For the CDR3, the DNA is TGTGCCAGTAGTAAGGCACAGGGTGGCTACGAGCAGTACTTC.